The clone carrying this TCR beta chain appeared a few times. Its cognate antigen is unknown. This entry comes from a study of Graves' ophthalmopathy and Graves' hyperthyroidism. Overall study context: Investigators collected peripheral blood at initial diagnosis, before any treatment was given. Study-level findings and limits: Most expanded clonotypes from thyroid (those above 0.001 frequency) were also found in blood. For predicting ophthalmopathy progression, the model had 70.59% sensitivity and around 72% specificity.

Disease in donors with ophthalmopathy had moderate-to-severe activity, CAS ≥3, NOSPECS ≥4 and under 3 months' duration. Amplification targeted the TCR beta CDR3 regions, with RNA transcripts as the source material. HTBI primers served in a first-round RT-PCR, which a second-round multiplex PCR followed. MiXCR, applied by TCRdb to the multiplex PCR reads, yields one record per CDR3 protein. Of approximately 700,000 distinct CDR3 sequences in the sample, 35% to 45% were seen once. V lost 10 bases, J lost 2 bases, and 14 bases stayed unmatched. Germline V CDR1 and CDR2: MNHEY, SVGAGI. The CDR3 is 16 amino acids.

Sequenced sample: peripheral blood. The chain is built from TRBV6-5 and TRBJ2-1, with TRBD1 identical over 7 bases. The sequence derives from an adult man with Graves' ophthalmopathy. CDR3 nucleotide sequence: TGTGCCATCACTGACCGAAGGACAGGAGCCTACAATGAGCAGTTCTTC. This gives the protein CAITDRRTGAYNEQFF.